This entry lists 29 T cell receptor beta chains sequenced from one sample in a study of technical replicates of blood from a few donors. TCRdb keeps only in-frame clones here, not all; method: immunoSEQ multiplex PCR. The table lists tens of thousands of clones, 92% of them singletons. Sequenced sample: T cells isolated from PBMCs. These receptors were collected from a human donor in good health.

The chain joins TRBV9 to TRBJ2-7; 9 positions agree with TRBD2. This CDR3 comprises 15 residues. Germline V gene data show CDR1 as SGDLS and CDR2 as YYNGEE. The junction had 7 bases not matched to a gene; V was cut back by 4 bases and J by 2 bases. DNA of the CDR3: TGTGCCAGCAGCCAAGGACTAGCGACTACCTACGAGCAGTACTTC. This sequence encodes CASSQGLATTYEQYF.

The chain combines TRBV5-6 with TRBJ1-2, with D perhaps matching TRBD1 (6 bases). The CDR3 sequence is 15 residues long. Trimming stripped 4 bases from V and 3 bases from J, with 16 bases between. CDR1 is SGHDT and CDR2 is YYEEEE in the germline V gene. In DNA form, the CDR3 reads TGTGCCAGCAGCCCACAGGGATGGGGAGACTATGGCTACACCTTC. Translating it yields CASSPQGWGDYGYTF.

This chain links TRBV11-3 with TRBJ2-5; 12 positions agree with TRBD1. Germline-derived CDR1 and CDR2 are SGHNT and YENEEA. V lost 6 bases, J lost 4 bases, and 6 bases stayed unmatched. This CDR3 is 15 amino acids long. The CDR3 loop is CASRAPGQGAETQYF. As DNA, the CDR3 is TGTGCCAGCAGGGCTCCGGGACAGGGGGCAGAGACCCAGTACTTC.

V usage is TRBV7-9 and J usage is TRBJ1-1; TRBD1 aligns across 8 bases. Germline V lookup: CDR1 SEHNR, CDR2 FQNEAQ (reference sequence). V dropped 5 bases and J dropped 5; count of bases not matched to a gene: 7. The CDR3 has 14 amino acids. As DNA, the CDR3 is TGTGCCAGCAGCCCAACAGGGGGATATACTGAAGCTTTCTTT. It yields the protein CASSPTGGYTEAFF.

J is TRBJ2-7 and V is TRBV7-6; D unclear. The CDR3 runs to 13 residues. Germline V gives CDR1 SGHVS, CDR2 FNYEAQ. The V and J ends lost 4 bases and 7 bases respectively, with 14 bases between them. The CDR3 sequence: CASSSNTLQEQYF. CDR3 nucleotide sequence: TGTGCCAGCAGCTCGAATACTCTACAGGAGCAGTACTTC.

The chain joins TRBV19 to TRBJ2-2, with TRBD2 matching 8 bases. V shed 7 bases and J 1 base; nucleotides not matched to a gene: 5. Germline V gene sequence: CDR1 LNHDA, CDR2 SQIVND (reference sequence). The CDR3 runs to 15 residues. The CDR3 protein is CASKEAGGNTGELFF. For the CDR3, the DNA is TGTGCCAGTAAGGAGGCGGGGGGGAACACCGGGGAGCTGTTTTTT.

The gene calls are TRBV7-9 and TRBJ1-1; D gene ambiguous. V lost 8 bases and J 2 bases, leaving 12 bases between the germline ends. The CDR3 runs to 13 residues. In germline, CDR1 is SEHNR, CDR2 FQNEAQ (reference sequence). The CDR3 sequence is CASALEGNTEAFF. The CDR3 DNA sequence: TGTGCCAGCGCCTTGGAGGGAAACACTGAAGCTTTCTTT.

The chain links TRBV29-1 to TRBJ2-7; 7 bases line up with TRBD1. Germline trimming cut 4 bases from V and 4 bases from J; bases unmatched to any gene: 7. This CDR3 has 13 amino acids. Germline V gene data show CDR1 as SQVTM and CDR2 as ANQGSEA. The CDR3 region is CSVVGTEAYEQYF. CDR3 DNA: TGCAGCGTTGTTGGGACAGAGGCGTACGAGCAGTACTTC.

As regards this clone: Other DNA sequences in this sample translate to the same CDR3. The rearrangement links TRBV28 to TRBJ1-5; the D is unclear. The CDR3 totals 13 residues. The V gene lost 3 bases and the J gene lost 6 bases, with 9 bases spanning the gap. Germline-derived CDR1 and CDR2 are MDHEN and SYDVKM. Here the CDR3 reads CASSFFGGQPQHF. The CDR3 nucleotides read TGTGCCAGCAGTTTTTTCGGAGGTCAGCCCCAGCATTTT.

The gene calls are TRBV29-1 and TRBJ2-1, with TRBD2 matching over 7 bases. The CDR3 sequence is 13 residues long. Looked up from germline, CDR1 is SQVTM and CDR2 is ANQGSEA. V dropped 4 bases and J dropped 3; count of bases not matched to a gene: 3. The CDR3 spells CSVGGGSYNEQFF. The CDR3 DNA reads TGCAGCGTTGGGGGGGGAAGCTACAATGAGCAGTTCTTC.

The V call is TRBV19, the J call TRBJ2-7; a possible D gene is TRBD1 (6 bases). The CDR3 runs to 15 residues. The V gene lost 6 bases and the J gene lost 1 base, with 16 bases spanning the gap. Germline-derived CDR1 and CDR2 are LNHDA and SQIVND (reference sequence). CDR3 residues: CASSPGTLESYEQYF. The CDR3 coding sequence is TGTGCCAGTAGCCCGGGGACACTGGAGTCCTACGAGCAGTACTTC. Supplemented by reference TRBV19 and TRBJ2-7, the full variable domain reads DGGITQSPKYLFRKEGQNVTLSCEQNLNHDAMYWYRQDPGQGLRLIYYSQIVNDFQKGDIAEGYSVSREKKESFPLTVTSAQKNPTAFYLCASSPGTLESYEQYFGPGTRLTVT.

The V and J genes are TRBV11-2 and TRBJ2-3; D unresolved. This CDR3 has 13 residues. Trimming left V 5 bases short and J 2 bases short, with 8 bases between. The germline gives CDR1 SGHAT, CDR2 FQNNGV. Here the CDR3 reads CASSPEFTDTQYF. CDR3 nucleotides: TGTGCCAGCAGCCCAGAATTCACAGATACGCAGTATTTT.

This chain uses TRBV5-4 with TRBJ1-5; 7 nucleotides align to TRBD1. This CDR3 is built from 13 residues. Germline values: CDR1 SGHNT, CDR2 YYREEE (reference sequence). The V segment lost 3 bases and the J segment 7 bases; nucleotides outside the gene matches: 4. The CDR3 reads CASSWTGGQPQHF. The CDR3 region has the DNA TGTGCCAGCAGCTGGACAGGAGGCCAGCCCCAGCATTTT.

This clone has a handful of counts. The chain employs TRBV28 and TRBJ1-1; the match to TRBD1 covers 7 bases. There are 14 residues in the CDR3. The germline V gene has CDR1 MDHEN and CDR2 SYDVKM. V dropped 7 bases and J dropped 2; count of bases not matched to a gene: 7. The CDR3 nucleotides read TGTGCCAGCAAGGGGACAGATTTTAACACTGAAGCTTTCTTT. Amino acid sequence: CASKGTDFNTEAFF.

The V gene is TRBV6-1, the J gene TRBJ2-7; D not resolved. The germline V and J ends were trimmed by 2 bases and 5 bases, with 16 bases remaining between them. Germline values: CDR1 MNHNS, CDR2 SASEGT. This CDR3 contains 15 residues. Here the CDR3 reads CASSELTPGDDEQYF. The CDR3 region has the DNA TGTGCCAGCAGTGAATTGACCCCAGGCGACGACGAGCAGTACTTC.

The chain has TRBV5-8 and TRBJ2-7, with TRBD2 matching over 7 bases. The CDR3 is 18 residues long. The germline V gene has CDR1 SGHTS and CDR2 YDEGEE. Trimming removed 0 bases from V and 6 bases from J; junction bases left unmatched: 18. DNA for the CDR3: TGTGCCAGCAGCTTGGTTGCCTCAAGCGGGGCGGGAGCTCGCGAGCAGTACTTC. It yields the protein CASSLVASSGAGAREQYF.

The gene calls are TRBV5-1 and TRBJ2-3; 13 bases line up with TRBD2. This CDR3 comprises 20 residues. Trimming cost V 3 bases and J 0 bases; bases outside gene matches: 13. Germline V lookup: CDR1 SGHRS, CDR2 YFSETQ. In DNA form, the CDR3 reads TGCGCCAGCAGCTACGAGCCGGGACTAGCGGGAAAACATAGCACAGATACGCAGTATTTT. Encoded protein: CASSYEPGLAGKHSTDTQYF.

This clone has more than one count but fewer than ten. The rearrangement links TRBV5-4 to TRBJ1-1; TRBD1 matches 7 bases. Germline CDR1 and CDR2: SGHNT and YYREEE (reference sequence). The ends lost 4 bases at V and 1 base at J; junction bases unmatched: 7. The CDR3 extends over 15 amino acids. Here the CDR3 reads CASSKGQTGNTEAFF. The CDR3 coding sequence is TGTGCCAGCAGCAAGGGACAGACGGGGAACACTGAAGCTTTCTTT.

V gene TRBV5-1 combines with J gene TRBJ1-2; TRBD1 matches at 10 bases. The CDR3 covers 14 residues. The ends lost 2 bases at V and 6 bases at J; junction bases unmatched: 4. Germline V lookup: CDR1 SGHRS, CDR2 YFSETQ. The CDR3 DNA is TGCGCCAGCAGCTTCTTCGGGACAGGGGATGGCTACACCTTC. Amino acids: CASSFFGTGDGYTF.

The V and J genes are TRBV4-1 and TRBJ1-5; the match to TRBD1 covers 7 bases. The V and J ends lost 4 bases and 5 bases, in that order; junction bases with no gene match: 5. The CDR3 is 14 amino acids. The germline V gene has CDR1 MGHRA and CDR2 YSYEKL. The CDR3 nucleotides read TGCGCCAGCAGCCCGACAGGGTTTGATCAGCCCCAGCATTTT. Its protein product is CASSPTGFDQPQHF.

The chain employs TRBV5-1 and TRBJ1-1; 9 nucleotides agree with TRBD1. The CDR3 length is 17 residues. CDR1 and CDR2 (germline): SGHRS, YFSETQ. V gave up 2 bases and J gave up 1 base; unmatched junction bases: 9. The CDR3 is CASSLGTLGQGNTEAFF. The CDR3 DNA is TGCGCCAGCAGCTTAGGGACGCTGGGACAGGGGAACACTGAAGCTTTCTTT.

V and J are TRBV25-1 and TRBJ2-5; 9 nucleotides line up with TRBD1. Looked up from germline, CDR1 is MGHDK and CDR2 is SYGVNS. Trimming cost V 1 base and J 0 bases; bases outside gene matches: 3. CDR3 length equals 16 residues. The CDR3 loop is CASSELGQGYQETQYF. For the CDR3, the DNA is TGTGCCAGCAGTGAATTAGGACAGGGGTACCAAGAGACCCAGTACTTC.

The CDR3 region is CASSLGDRSSGANVLTF. The CDR3 coding sequence is TGCGCCAGCAGCTTGGGGGACAGGTCCTCTGGGGCCAACGTCCTGACTTTC. The chain combines TRBV5-1 with TRBJ2-6; 8 bases are a match to TRBD1. This CDR3 is built from 17 residues. Losses at the gene ends were 0 bases for V and 0 bases for J; bases not matched to a gene: 2. Germline V gives CDR1 SGHRS, CDR2 YFSETQ.

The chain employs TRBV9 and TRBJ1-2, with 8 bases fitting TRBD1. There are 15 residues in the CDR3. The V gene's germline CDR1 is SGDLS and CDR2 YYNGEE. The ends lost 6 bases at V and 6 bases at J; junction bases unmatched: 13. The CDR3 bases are TGTGCCAGCACCCCTAGCCCAGGACAGGGAGATGGCTACACCTTC. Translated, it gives CASTPSPGQGDGYTF.

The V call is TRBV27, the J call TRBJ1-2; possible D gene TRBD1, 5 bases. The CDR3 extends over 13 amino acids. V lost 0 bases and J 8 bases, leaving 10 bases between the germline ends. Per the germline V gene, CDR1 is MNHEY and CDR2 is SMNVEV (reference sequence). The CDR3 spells CASSLSTWGGYTF. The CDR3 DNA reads TGTGCCAGCAGTTTATCGACGTGGGGCGGCTACACCTTC.

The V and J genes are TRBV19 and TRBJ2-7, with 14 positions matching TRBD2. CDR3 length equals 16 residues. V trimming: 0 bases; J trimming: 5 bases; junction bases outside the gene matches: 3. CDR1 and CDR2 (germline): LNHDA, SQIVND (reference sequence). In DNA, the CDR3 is TGTGCCAGTAGTATAGATCTGGGACTAGCGGGAGACGAGCAGTACTTC. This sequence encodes CASSIDLGLAGDEQYF.

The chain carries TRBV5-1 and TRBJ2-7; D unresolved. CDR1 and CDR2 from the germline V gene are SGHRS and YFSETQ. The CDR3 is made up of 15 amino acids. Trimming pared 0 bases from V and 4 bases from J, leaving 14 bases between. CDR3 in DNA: TGCGCCAGCAGCTTGGCGGGTAGTACTTTGTACGAGCAGTACTTC. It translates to CASSLAGSTLYEQYF.

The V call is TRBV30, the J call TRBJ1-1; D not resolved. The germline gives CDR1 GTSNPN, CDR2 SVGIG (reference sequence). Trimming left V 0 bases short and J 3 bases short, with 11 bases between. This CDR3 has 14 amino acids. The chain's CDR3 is CAWSVAGFDTEAFF. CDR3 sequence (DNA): TGTGCCTGGAGTGTAGCGGGGTTTGACACTGAAGCTTTCTTT.

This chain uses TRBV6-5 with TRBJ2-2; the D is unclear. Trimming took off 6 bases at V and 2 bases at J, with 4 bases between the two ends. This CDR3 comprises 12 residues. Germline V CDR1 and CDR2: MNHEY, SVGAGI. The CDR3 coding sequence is TGTGCCAGCAGCAGAAACACCGGGGAGCTGTTTTTT. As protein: CASSRNTGELFF.